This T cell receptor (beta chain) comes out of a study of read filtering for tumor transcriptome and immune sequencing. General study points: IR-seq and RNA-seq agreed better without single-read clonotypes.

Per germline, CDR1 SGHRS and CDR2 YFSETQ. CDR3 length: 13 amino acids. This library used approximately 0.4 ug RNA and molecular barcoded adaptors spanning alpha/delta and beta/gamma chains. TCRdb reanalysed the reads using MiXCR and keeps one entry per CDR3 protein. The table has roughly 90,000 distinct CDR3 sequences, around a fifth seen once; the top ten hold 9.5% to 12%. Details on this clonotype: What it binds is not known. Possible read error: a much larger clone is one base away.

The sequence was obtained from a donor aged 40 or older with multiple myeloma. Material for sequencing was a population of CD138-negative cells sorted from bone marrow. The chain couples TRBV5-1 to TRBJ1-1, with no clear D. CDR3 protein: CASSLKASAEAFF. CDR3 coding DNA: TGTGCCAGCAGTCTCAAGGCGAGCGCTGAAGCTTTCTTT.